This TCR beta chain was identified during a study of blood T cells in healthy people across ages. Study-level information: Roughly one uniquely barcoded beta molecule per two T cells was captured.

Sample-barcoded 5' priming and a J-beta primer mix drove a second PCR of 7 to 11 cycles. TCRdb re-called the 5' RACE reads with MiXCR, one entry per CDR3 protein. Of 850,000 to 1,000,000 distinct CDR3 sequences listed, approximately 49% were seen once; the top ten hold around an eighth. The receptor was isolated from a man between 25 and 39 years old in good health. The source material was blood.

This CDR3 reads CASSRWGSSYNSPLHF. The CDR3 DNA is TGCGCCAGCAGCCGCTGGGGCAGCTCCTATAATTCACCCCTCCACTTT. This rearrangement joins TRBV4-3 to TRBJ1-6; TRBD1 is a possible D gene (5 bases). The CDR3 sequence is 16 residues long. V was clipped by 4 bases and J by 0 bases, with 10 bases between them. Germline loops: CDR1 LGHNA, CDR2 YSLEER.